Listed here is a single TCR beta chain. What it binds is unknown. These data are taken from a study of PD-1 blockade in classical Hodgkin lymphoma. Study outcomes and limitations: Before treatment, complete responders showed about the same diversity as newly diagnosed patients. Significantly greater TCR diversity emerged by C4D1 in CD4+ cells but not CD8+ cells.

Time point in this sample: cycle 4 day 1 (C4D1), after six to seven weeks of nivolumab. Autologous stem cell transplantation was followed by relapse in every patient, and brentuximab vedotin exposure varied. Thawed PBMCs underwent magnetic negative selection to yield purified CD4+ T cells. Germline V lookup: CDR1 SGHRS, CDR2 YFSETQ. This CDR3 comprises 15 residues. V gave up 4 bases and J gave up 0 bases; unmatched junction bases: 3. The repertoire was sequenced with immunoSEQ multiplex PCR; TCRdb's copy has only in-frame clones and lacks some. This sample carries 30,000 or so clones, around 80% of them seen once, and the ten largest clones take over 0.6%.

Sequencing used CD4+ T cells from blood, obtained before the fourth cycle of nivolumab. The chain couples TRBV5-1 to TRBJ2-2, with 7 bases aligning to TRBD2. This TCR was sampled from a human donor with classical Hodgkin lymphoma. The CDR3 reads CASSAAGANTGELFF. CDR3 DNA: TGCGCCAGCAGCGCCGCGGGGGCGAACACCGGGGAGCTGTTTTTT.